These 10 T cell receptor beta chains came from one sample sequenced in a study of blood T cell repertoires in COVID-19. Assay used: immunoSEQ multiplex PCR; TCRdb lists only in-frame clones, some missing. There are 150,000 to 200,000 clones in the sample; around 83% occur only once, and 6% to 8% lies in the top ten. Sequenced material: peripheral blood. The receptors were gathered from a woman aged 65 to 85 with COVID-19, enrolled during active disease.

The rearrangement joins TRBV19 to TRBJ2-2; unclear D gene. From germline, CDR1 is LNHDA and CDR2 SQIVND (reference sequence). Trimming left V 4 bases short and J 2 bases short, with 14 bases between. The CDR3 spans 16 residues. Here the CDR3 reads CASSTRPTANTGELFF. CDR3 sequence (DNA): TGTGCCAGTAGTACCCGCCCAACAGCAAACACCGGGGAGCTGTTTTTT. Full variable domain (remainder filled in from reference TRBV19 and TRBJ2-2): DGGITQSPKYLFRKEGQNVTLSCEQNLNHDAMYWYRQDPGQGLRLIYYSQIVNDFQKGDIAEGYSVSREKKESFPLTVTSAQKNPTAFYLCASSTRPTANTGELFFGEGSRLTVL.

J is TRBJ2-3 and V is TRBV30; tentatively, D is TRBD2 (6 bases). This CDR3 is built from 15 residues. Trimming took 0 bases from V and 0 from J, leaving 10 bases between them. The germline gives CDR1 GTSNPN, CDR2 SVGIG (reference sequence). The CDR3 sequence: CAWSVGGSSTDTQYF. In nucleotides, the CDR3 is TGTGCCTGGAGTGTAGGAGGGAGTAGCACAGATACGCAGTATTTT.

The chain links TRBV6-6 to TRBJ2-7, with D maybe TRBD1 (6 bases). The CDR3 covers 14 residues. Germline assignment: CDR1 MNHNY and CDR2 SVGAGI (reference sequence). Trimming left V 7 bases short and J 0 bases short, with 13 bases between. CDR3 protein: CASKRTASSYEQYF. The CDR3 DNA follows: TGTGCCAGCAAGAGGACAGCCAGCTCCTACGAGCAGTACTTC.

The V gene is TRBV11-2, the J gene TRBJ2-3; weak D call: TRBD2 (5 bases). The CDR3 loop spans 14 amino acids. Germline CDR1 and CDR2: SGHAT and FQNNGV. Between the trimmed V and J ends, which lost 5 bases and 4 bases, there was a span of 13 bases. DNA of the CDR3: TGTGCCAGCAGCCAATACCAGAGGGCAGATACGCAGTATTTT. It specifies CASSQYQRADTQYF.

The CDR3 DNA reads as TGTGCCAGTAGTGTCACCGGGACAGGGAAACTGTTTTTT. Translated: CASSVTGTGKLFF. V is TRBV19 and J is TRBJ1-4, with 9 bases lining up with TRBD1. CDR1 is LNHDA and CDR2 is SQIVND in the germline V gene (reference sequence). V lost 5 bases to trimming and J lost 11 bases; unmatched junction nucleotides: 6. The CDR3 extends over 13 amino acids.

The chain couples TRBV5-6 to TRBJ1-5; no reliable D call. The CDR3 length is 12 residues. The V end lost 0 bases, the J end lost 5 bases, and 3 bases lay between the germline ends. CDR1 is SGHDT and CDR2 is YYEEEE in the germline V gene. Here the CDR3 reads CASSLADQPQHF. The DNA for the CDR3 is TGTGCCAGCAGCTTGGCCGATCAGCCCCAGCATTTT.

This chain links TRBV18 with TRBJ2-7; TRBD2 matches 7 bases. The CDR3 covers 16 residues. V shed 4 bases, J shed 7 bases, and the junction held 16 bases outside the gene matches. Germline V CDR1 and CDR2: KGHSH, LQKENI. The CDR3 here is CASSLETSLSKSEQYF. DNA of the CDR3: TGTGCCAGCTCACTAGAGACTAGCTTAAGTAAGTCGGAGCAGTACTTC.

This clone was counted at least ten times. The chain is built from TRBV7-2 and TRBJ2-1, with a tentative D call TRBD2 (5 bases). There are 15 residues in the CDR3. Trimming shortened V by 6 bases and J by 5 bases, and 17 bases separated the two germline ends. The germline V gene encodes CDR1 SGHTA and CDR2 FQGNSA. The CDR3 spells CASSSFPRGNNEQFF. The CDR3 DNA is TGTGCCAGCAGTTCATTCCCACGGGGAAACAATGAGCAGTTCTTC.

This chain connects TRBV27 to TRBJ2-7, with a weak D call TRBD1 (5 bases). V was pared by 0 bases and J by 6 bases, with 9 bases between. Germline CDR1 and CDR2: MNHEY and SMNVEV (reference sequence). CDR3 length equals 13 residues. CDR3 sequence: CASSLSLTAEQYF. The CDR3 coding sequence is TGTGCCAGCAGTTTATCCCTGACAGCCGAGCAGTACTTC.

The chain recombines TRBV7-2 with TRBJ1-1; D is perhaps TRBD1 (5 bases). V was trimmed by 8 bases and J by 7 bases, leaving 14 bases between them. The CDR3 has 12 amino acids. Per the germline V gene, CDR1 is SGHTA and CDR2 is FQGNSA. CDR3 residues: CASDLQGIEAFF. The CDR3 nucleotides read TGTGCCAGCGACCTCCAGGGTATTGAAGCTTTCTTT. Filled out from reference TRBV7-2 and TRBJ1-1, the complete variable domain reads GAGVSQSPSNKVTEKGKDVELRCDPISGHTALYWYRQSLGQGLEFLIYFQGNSAPDKSGLPSDRFSAERTGGSVSTLTIQRTQQEDSAVYLCASDLQGIEAFFGQGTRLTVV.